The 8 T cell receptor beta chains below come from one sample, sequenced in a study of radiotherapy plus CTLA-4 blockade in lung cancer. Generated by immunoSEQ multiplex PCR, the TCRdb table keeps only in-frame clones and is missing some. The data show 35,000 to 55,000 clones, 60% to 70% seen once. The sequencing used peripheral blood, collected from a patient treated with radiotherapy plus ipilimumab. These receptors all stem from a human donor with non-small cell lung cancer who had a partial response to radiotherapy plus ipilimumab.

The chain recombines TRBV5-1 with TRBJ2-1, with 14 bases matching TRBD2. Germline trimming cut 4 bases from V and 7 bases from J; bases unmatched to any gene: 4. Per germline, CDR1 SGHRS and CDR2 YFSETQ. CDR3 length: 15 residues. The DNA of the CDR3 is TGCGCCAGCAGCATGGGACTAGCGGGAGAAAATGAGCAGTTCTTC. The encoded protein is CASSMGLAGENEQFF.

Regarding this clone: A read error may account for a junction end that differs from germline. The genes are TRBV7-7 and TRBJ2-5; D may match TRBD1 or TRBD2 (7 bases each). Germline-derived CDR1 and CDR2 are SSHAT and FNYEAQ (reference sequence). The CDR3 is 15 residues long. This CDR3 is CASSLGRGPKETQYF. For the CDR3, the DNA is TGTGCTAGCAGCTTAGGGAGGGGGCCGAAAGAGACCCAGTACTTC.

The chain is built from TRBV11-2 and TRBJ1-2, with TRBD1 identical over 8 bases. Looked up from germline, CDR1 is SGHAT and CDR2 is FQNNGV. The length of the CDR3 is 14 residues. J was trimmed by 9 bases and V by 0 bases; bases with no gene match: 6. The CDR3 region has the DNA TGTGCCAGCAGCTTAGATCTAGGGGACAGGAGCTACACCTTC. This gives the protein CASSLDLGDRSYTF.

The chain joins TRBV27 to TRBJ2-1; 16 bases line up with TRBD2. This CDR3 has 18 amino acids. Looked up from germline, CDR1 is MNHEY and CDR2 is SMNVEV (reference sequence). The V and J ends lost 6 bases and 2 bases, in that order; junction bases with no gene match: 7. CDR3 bases: TGTGCCAGCAGCCAAACCGGGACTAGCGGGGGGGCCTACAATGAGCAGTTCTTC. It codes for CASSQTGTSGGAYNEQFF.

This clone was recorded a few times. The J gene is TRBJ2-7, the V gene TRBV5-6; D possibly corresponds to TRBD2 (5 bases). Germline V gene sequence: CDR1 SGHDT, CDR2 YYEEEE. The V end lost 4 bases, the J end lost 3 bases, and 14 bases lay between the germline ends. This CDR3 has 14 residues. CDR3 residues: CASSVGSGNYEQYF. The CDR3 region has the DNA TGTGCCAGCAGCGTAGGTTCGGGGAACTACGAGCAGTACTTC.

The J gene is TRBJ2-5, the V gene TRBV2, with 7 bases matching TRBD2. This CDR3 is built from 15 residues. Germline V gene lookup returns CDR1 SNHLY and CDR2 FYNNEI. Unmatched junction bases numbered 9, after V lost 6 bases and J lost 2 bases. The CDR3: CASRRDYRFQETQYF. CDR3 coding DNA: TGTGCCAGCAGGAGGGACTACCGGTTTCAAGAGACCCAGTACTTC.

V and J are TRBV19 and TRBJ1-1, with D perhaps matching TRBD1 (5 bases). Germline V CDR1 and CDR2: LNHDA, SQIVND (reference sequence). The CDR3 length is 15 residues. V lost 1 base and J 4 bases, leaving 13 bases between the germline ends. Here the CDR3 DNA reads TGTGCCAGTAGTATAGGGGGACGGGGGACCACTGAAGCTTTCTTT. Translation: CASSIGGRGTTEAFF.

Worth noting for this clone: A junction end diverges from the germline sequence, so it may reflect a read error. The chain is built from TRBV11-2 and TRBJ2-7; TRBD2 might be the D (6 bases). This CDR3 comprises 14 residues. Germline V gives CDR1 SGHAT, CDR2 FQNNGV. CDR3 nucleotide sequence: TGTGCCAGCAGCAGTAGAGTAGCGGTCTACGAGCGGTACTTC. It is translated as CASSSRVAVYERYF.